The rows below give T cell receptor beta chains drawn from one sample of a study of cytomegalovirus exposure and HLA in healthy donors. Sequencing was performed with immunoSEQ multiplex PCR; in TCRdb, only in-frame clones are kept and a portion is missing. Of about 200,000 clones in the sample, around 90% were seen once. Sequencing was done on a sample of PBMCs. Receptors originate from a young woman in good health and CMV-seropositive. CDR3s include the opening cysteine and the closing phenylalanine or tryptophan. A D gene is named only where the DNA matches it firmly. Clone size appears in some rows only: once, few, many, or a class for an expanded clone.

>TRBJ1-1|-|-|TRBV5-1
TGCGCCAGCAGCTTGGTTCAGGGTCCCTTGGGCACTGAAGCTTTCTTT
CASSLVQGPLGTEAFF
>TRBJ2-7|-|TRBD1|TRBV7-2
TGTGCCAGCAGCCTGGGACAGGGACTCTCTTACGAGCAGTACTTC
CASSLGQGLSYEQYF
>TRBJ2-5|-|-|TRBV2
TGTGCCAGCAGTTCCCGACTGGGGGGAGAGACCCAGTACTTC
CASSSRLGGETQYF
>TRBJ2-1|-|TRBD1|TRBV5-1
TGCGCCAGCAGCTTACAGGGGGCGCAGGCCAATGAGCAGTTCTTC
CASSLQGAQANEQFF
>TRBJ2-3|-|TRBD2|TRBV27
TGTGCCAGCAGTCTCCTAGCGGGAGGGACAGATACGCAGTATTTT
CASSLLAGGTDTQYF
>TRBJ2-7|-|TRBD1|TRBV7-9
TGTGCCAGCAGCTCCCCAGACAGGGTCTCCTACGAGCAGTACTTC
CASSSPDRVSYEQYF
>TRBJ2-1|-|-|TRBV30
TGTGCCTGGAGTGTAAACCCTAAGGAACTAGCCGTCGTGAGAGCCTACAATGAGCAGTTCTTC
CAWSVNPKELAVVRAYNEQFF
>TRBJ2-5|-|-|TRBV6-5
TGTGCCAGCAGTTACTCGAGAAGGAGTTGGGAGACCCAGTACTTC
CASSYSRRSWETQYF
>TRBJ1-5|-|TRBD1|TRBV2
TGTGCCAGCAGTTCCGGGACAGGGCTCCCGAATAGCAATCAGCCCCAGCATTTT
CASSSGTGLPNSNQPQHF
>TRBJ1-1|-|-|TRBV4-1
TGCGCCAGCAGCCAACTCTCCCCGGGGACTGAAGCTTTCTTT
CASSQLSPGTEAFF
>TRBJ2-7|-|TRBD2|TRBV2
TGTGCCAGCAGCCAACGGACTAGCGGTACCTACGAGCAGTACTTC
CASSQRTSGTYEQYF
>TRBJ2-5|-|-|TRBV7-9
TGTGCCAGCAGCCCCCGCGTTAGCGTAGAGACCCAGTACTTC
CASSPRVSVETQYF
>TRBJ1-4|-|-|TRBV2
TGTGCCAGCAGGGCGGGCACAAGATCCGAAAAACTGTTTTTT
CASRAGTRSEKLFF
>TRBJ2-1|-|-|TRBV27
TGTGCCAGCAGTTCCAATATTCGGACAAGCTACAATGAGCAGTTCTTC
CASSSNIRTSYNEQFF
>TRBJ2-7|once|-|TRBV28
TGTGCCAGCTCAGACAGTTTTGAGCAGTACTTC
CASSDSFEQYF
>TRBJ2-7|-|TRBD2|TRBV5-1
TGCGCCAGCAGCGGGACTAGCGGGAGCGGTCGCTACGAGCAGTACTTC
CASSGTSGSGRYEQYF
>TRBJ2-1|-|TRBD2|TRBV27
TGTGCCAGCAGTTTATTGGGACTAGCGGGAAACAATGAGCAGTTCTTC
CASSLLGLAGNNEQFF
>TRBJ1-1|few|TRBD1|TRBV5-4
TGTGCCAGCAGCGGGGGACAGGGGATTGAAGCTTTCTTT
CASSGGQGIEAFF
>TRBJ1-3|-|-|TRBV4-1
TGCGCCAGCAGCCAAGTATCGGGGTGGAACACCATATATTTT
CASSQVSGWNTIYF
>TRBJ2-5|-|TRBD2|TRBV6-5
TGTGCCAGCAGTTACACTAGCGGTCAAGAGACCCAGTACTTC
CASSYTSGQETQYF
>TRBJ1-1|-|TRBD1|TRBV5-6
TGTGCCAGCAGCTATGGGGACAGGAACACTGAAGCTTTCTTT
CASSYGDRNTEAFF
>TRBJ1-2|-|TRBD1|TRBV7-9
TGTGCCAGCAGCCTGGACAGGGGAGTGAATGGCTACACCTTC
CASSLDRGVNGYTF
>TRBJ2-2|-|-|TRBV27
TGTGCCAGCAGTTTCGGGATGCCTCAGAACACCGGGGAGCTGTTTTTT
CASSFGMPQNTGELFF
>TRBJ1-1|few|TRBD1|TRBV5-1
TGCGCCAGCAGCGCCGGGACAGGGAACACTGAAGCTTTCTTT
CASSAGTGNTEAFF